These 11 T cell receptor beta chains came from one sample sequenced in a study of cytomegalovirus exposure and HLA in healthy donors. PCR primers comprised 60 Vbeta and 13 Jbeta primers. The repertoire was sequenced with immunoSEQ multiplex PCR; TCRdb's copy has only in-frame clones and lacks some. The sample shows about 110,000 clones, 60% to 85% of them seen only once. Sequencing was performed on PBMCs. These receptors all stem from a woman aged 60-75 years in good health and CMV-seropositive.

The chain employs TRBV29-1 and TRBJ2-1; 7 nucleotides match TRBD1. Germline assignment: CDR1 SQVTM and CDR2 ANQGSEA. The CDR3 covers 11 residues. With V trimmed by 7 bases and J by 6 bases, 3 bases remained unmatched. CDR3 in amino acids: CSADRVNEQFF. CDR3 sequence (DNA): TGCAGCGCCGACAGGGTCAATGAGCAGTTCTTC.

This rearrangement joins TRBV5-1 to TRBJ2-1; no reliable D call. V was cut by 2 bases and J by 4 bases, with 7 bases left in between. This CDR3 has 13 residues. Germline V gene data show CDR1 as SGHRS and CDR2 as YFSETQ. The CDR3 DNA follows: TGCGCCAGCAGCTTACAATCTTACAATGAGCAGTTCTTC. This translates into CASSLQSYNEQFF.

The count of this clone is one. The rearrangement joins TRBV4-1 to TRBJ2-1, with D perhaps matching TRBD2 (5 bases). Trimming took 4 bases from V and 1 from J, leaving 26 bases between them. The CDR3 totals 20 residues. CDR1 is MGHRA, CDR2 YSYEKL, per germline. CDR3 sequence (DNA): TGCGCCAGCAGCCGCCGCAAGGAGGACTGGACCATACGATCCTACAATGAGCAGTTCTTC. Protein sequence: CASSRRKEDWTIRSYNEQFF.

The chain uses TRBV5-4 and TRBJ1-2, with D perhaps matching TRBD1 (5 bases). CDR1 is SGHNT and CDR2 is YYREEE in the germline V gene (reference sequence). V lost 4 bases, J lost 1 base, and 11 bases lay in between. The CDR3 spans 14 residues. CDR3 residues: CASSPLDINYGYTF. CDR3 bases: TGTGCCAGCAGCCCACTGGACATTAACTATGGCTACACCTTC.

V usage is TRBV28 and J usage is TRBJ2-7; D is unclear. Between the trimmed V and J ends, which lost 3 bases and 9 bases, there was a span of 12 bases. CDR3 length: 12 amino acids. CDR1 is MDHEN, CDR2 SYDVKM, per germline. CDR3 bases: TGTGCCAGCAGTTTGACAATATATGGGCAGTACTTC. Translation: CASSLTIYGQYF.

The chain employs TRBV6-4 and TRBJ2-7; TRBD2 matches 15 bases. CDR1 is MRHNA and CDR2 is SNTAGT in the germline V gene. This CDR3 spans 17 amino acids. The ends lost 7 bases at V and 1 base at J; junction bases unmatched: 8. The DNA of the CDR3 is TGTGCCAGCACTCCAGGACTAGCGGGAGGGGGGTCCTACGAGCAGTACTTC. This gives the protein CASTPGLAGGGSYEQYF.

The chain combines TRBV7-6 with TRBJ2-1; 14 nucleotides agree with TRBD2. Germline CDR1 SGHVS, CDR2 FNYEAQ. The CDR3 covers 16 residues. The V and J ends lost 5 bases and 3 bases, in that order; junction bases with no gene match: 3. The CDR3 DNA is TGTGCCAGCAGCGGGGGACTAGCGGGAGTCTACAATGAGCAGTTCTTC. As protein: CASSGGLAGVYNEQFF.

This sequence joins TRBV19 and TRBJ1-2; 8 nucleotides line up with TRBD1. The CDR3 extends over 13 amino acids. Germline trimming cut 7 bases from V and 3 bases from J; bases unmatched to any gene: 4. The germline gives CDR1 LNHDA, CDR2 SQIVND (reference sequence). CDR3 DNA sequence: TGTGCCAGTAACGACAGGGGACACTATGGCTACACCTTC. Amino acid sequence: CASNDRGHYGYTF. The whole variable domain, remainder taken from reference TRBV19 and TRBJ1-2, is DGGITQSPKYLFRKEGQNVTLSCEQNLNHDAMYWYRQDPGQGLRLIYYSQIVNDFQKGDIAEGYSVSREKKESFPLTVTSAQKNPTAFYLCASNDRGHYGYTFGSGTRLTVV.

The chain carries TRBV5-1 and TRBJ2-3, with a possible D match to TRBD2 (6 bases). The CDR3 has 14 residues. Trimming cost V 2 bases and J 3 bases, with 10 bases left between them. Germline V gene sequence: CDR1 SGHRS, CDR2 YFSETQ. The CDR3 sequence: CASSFGEVTDTQYF. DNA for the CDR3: TGCGCCAGCAGCTTTGGGGAGGTGACAGATACGCAGTATTTT.

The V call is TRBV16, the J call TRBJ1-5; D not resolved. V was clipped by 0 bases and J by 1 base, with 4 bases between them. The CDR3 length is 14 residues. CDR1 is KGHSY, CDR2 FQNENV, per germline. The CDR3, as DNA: TGTGCCAGCAGCCAATCCATCAGCAATCAGCCCCAGCATTTT. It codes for CASSQSISNQPQHF. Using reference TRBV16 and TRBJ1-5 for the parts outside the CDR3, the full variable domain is GEEVAQTPKHLVRGEGQKAKLYCAPIKGHSYVFWYQQVLKNEFKFLISFQNENVFDETGMPKERFSAKCLPNSPCSLEIQATKLEDSAVYFCASSQSISNQPQHFGDGTRLSIL.

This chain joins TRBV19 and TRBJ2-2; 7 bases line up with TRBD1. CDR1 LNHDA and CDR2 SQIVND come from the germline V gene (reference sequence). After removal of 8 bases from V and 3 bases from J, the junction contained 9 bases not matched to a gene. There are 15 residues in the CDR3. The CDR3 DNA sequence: TGTGCCAGTCGCCGCCGGGACAGAGACACCGGGGAGCTGTTTTTT. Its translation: CASRRRDRDTGELFF.